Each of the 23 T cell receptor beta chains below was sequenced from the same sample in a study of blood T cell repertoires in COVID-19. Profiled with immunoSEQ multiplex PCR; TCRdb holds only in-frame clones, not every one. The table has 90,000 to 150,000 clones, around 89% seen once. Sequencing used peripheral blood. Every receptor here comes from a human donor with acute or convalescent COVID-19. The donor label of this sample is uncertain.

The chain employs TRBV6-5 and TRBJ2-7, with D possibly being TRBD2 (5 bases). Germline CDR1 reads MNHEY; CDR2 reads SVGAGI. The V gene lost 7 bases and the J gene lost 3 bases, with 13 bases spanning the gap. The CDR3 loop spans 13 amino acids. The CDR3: CASKRGLGYEQYF. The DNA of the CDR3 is TGTGCCAGCAAGAGAGGGTTAGGCTACGAGCAGTACTTC.

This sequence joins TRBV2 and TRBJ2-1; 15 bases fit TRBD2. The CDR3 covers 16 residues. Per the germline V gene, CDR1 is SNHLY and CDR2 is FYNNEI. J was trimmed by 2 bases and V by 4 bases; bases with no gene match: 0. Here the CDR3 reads CASSGTSGGAYNEQFF. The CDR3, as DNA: TGTGCCAGCAGTGGGACTAGCGGGGGGGCCTACAATGAGCAGTTCTTC. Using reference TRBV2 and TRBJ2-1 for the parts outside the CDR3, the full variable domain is EPEVTQTPSHQVTQMGQEVILRCVPISNHLYFYWYRQILGQKVEFLVSFYNNEISEKSEIFDDQFSVERPDGSNFTLKIRSTKLEDSAMYFCASSGTSGGAYNEQFFGPGTRLTVL.

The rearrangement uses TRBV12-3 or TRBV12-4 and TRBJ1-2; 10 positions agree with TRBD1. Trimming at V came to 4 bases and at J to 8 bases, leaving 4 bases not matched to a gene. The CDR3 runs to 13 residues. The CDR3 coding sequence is TGTGCCAGCAGTTCCGGACAGGGGGTAGGCTACACCTTC. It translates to CASSSGQGVGYTF.

CDR3 DNA: TGTGCCAGCAGCTTACAGGGTGGTGATGAGCAGTTCTTC. Protein product: CASSLQGGDEQFF. This sequence joins TRBV5-4 and TRBJ2-1; tentative D call: TRBD1 (6 bases). V dropped 2 bases and J dropped 8 bases, with 11 bases sitting between them. CDR3 size: 13 residues. Germline loops: CDR1 SGHNT, CDR2 YYREEE (reference sequence).

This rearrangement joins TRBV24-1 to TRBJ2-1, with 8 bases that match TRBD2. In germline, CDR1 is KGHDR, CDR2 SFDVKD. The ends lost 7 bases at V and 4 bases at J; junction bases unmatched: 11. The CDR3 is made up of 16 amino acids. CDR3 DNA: TGTGCCACCAGGTCCCACATCTGCGGGGGGTACAATGAGCAGTTCTTC. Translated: CATRSHICGGYNEQFF.

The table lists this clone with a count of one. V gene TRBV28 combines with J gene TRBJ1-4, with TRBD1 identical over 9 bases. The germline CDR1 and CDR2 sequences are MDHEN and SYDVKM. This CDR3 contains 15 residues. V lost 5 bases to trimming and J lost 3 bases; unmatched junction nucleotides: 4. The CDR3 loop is CASSAQGAANEKLFF. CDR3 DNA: TGTGCCAGCAGTGCACAGGGGGCGGCTAATGAAAAACTGTTTTTT.

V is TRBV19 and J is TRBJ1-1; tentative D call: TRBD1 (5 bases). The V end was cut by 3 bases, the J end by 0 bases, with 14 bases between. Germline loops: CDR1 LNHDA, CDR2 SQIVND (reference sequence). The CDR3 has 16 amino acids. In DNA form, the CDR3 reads TGTGCCAGTAGTATCGCGACAGCGCGCATGAACACTGAAGCTTTCTTT. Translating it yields CASSIATARMNTEAFF.

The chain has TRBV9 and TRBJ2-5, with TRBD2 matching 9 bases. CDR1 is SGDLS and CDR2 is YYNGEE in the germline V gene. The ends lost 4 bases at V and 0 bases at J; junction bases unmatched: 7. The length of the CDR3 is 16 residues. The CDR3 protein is CASSPDLAGNQETQYF. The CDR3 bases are TGTGCCAGCAGCCCGGACCTAGCGGGGAACCAAGAGACCCAGTACTTC. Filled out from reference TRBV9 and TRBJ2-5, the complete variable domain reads DSGVTQTPKHLITATGQRVTLRCSPRSGDLSVYWYQQSLDQGLQFLIQYYNGEERAKGNILERFSAQQFPDLHSELNLSSLELGDSALYFCASSPDLAGNQETQYFGPGTRLLVL.

The chain's CDR3 is CASSYWTGRGNTIYF. CDR3 bases: TGTGCCAGCAGTTACTGGACAGGACGTGGAAACACCATATATTTT. The V gene is TRBV6-6, the J gene TRBJ1-3; 7 nucleotides agree with TRBD1. The trim removed 1 base at V and 3 bases at J, leaving 3 bases unmatched. Germline V gene lookup returns CDR1 MNHNY and CDR2 SVGAGI (reference sequence). CDR3 size: 15 residues.

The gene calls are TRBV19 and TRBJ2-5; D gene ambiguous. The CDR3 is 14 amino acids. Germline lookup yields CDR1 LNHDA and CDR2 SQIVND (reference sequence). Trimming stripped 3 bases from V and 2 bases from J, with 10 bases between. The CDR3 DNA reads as TGTGCCAGTAGTATCAATGTGCAGCAAGAGACCCAGTACTTC. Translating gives CASSINVQQETQYF.

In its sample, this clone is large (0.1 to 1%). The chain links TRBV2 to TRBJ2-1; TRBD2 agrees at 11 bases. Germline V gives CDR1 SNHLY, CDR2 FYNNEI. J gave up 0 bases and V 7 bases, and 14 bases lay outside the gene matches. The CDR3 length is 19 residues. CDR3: CASTQEDGLAGFSYNEQFF. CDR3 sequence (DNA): TGTGCCAGCACCCAAGAGGATGGACTAGCGGGCTTCTCCTACAATGAGCAGTTCTTC.

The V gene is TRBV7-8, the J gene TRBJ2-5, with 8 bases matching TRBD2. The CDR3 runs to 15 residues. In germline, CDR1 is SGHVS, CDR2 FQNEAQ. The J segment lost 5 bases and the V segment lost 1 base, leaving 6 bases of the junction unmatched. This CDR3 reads CASSLVGGAEETQYF. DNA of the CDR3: TGTGCCAGCAGCTTAGTCGGGGGGGCCGAGGAGACCCAGTACTTC.

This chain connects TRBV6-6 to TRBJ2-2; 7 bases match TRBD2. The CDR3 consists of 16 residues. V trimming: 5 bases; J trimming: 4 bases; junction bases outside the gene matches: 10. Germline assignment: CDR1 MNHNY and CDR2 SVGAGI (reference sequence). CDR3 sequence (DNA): TGTGCCAGCAGTCCCTTCGGTGGGGGGGGCACCGGGGAGCTGTTTTTT. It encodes CASSPFGGGGTGELFF.

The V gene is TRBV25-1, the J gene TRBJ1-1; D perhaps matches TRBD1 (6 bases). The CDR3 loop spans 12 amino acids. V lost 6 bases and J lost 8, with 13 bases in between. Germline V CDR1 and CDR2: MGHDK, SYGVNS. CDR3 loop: CASRAPTGEAFF. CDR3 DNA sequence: TGTGCCAGCAGGGCTCCAACAGGGGAAGCTTTCTTT.

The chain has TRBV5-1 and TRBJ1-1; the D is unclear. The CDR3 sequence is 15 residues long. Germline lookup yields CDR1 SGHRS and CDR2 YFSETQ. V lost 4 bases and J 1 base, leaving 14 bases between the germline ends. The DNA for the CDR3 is TGCGCCAGCAGCGGGCAGGCGAATTCGAACACTGAAGCTTTCTTT. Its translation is CASSGQANSNTEAFF.

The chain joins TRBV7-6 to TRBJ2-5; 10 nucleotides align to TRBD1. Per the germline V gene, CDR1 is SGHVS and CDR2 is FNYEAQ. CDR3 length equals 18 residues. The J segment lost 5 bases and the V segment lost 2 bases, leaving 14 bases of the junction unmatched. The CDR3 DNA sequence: TGTGCCAGCAGCTTAAGGGGAAACGGACAGGGGGGTCTGGAGACCCAGTACTTC. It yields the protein CASSLRGNGQGGLETQYF.

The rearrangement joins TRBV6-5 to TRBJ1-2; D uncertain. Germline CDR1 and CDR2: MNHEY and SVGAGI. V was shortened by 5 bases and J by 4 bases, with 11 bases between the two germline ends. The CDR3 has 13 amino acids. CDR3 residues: CASSPAGRYGYTF. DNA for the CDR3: TGTGCCAGCAGTCCTGCGGGTCGCTATGGCTACACCTTC.

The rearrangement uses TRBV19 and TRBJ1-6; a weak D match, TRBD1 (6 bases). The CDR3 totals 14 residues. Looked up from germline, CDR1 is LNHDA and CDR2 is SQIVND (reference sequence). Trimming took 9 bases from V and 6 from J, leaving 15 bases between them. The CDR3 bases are TGTGCCAGCGCGGCAGGGGTCCTTAATTCACCCCTCCACTTT. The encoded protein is CASAAGVLNSPLHF.

The CDR3 sequence: CASMPRQGAGETQYF. The CDR3 DNA follows: TGTGCCAGCATGCCCAGACAGGGGGCTGGGGAGACCCAGTACTTC. The rearrangement uses TRBV5-6 and TRBJ2-5; TRBD1 agrees at 10 bases. Looked up from germline, CDR1 is SGHDT and CDR2 is YYEEEE. The CDR3 totals 15 residues. With 6 bases clipped from V and 5 bases from J, the junction kept 10 bases outside the gene matches.

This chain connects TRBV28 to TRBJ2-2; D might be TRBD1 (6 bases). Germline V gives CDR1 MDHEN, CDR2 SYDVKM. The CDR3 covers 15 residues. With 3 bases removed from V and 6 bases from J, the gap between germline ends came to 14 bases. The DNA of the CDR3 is TGTGCCAGCAGTTTCTTCAGGGGAGCGGCCGGGGAGCTGTTTTTT. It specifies CASSFFRGAAGELFF.

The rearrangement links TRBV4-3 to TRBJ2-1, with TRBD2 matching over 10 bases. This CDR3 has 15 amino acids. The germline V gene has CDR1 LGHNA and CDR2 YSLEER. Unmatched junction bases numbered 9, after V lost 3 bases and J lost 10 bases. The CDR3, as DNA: TGCGCCAGCAGCCAGAGCGGGAGGGCCTCCCGGGAGCAGTTCTTC. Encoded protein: CASSQSGRASREQFF.

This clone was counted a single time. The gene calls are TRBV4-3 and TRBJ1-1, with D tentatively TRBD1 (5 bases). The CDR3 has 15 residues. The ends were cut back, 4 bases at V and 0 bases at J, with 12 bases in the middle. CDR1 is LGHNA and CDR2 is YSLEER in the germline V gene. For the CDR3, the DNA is TGCGCCAGCAGCCTACAGGAGGGGTTGAACACTGAAGCTTTCTTT. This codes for CASSLQEGLNTEAFF.

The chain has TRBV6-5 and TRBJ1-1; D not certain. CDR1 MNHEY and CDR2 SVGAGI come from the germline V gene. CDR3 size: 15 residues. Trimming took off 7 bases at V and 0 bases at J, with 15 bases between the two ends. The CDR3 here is CASNPSTQLNTEAFF. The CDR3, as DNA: TGTGCCAGCAATCCTTCTACACAGTTGAACACTGAAGCTTTCTTT.